The clone carrying this T cell receptor (beta chain) has ten or more counts. Germline V CDR1 and CDR2: MNHEY, SMNVEV (reference sequence). The V gene lost 6 bases and the J gene lost 4 bases, with 9 bases spanning the gap. The length of the CDR3 is 13 residues. The time point was: newly diagnosed GD, antithyroid drugs for less than 3 months. The TCR library was made from RNA that had been extracted from PBMCs in TRIzol. Arm-PCR of CDR3 regions and iRepertoire HTBI primers were used to build TCR beta libraries. TCRdb analysed the multiplex PCR reads with MiXCR anew, one entry per CDR3 protein. The sample records about 540,000 distinct CDR3 sequences, roughly 14% being singletons. The data stem from a study of regulatory T cells in long-lasting Graves disease. The sample was also linked to a second study, of T cells in Graves' hyperthyroidism and ophthalmopathy. This second report adds: When the TCR CDR3 underwent first-round RT-PCR, the HTBI primer set was used.

The sample consisted of peripheral blood mononuclear cells (PBMCs), taken at new diagnosis, from a patient treated with antithyroid drugs. The sequence was collected from a man aged 25 to 40 with Graves disease. The chain has TRBV27 and TRBJ1-4; D ambiguous. CDR3 in DNA: TGTGCCAGCAGAAAAGGGAATAATGAAAAACTGTTTTTT. It encodes CASRKGNNEKLFF.